The clone carrying this TCR beta chain showed up just a few times. The antigen remains unidentified. This may be a read error: a much more frequent sequence differs by one nucleotide. The data were obtained in a study of T cells in Graves' hyperthyroidism and ophthalmopathy. Study-wide findings and caveats: Blood also contained most expanded thyroid clonotypes above 0.001.

TCR beta CDR3 regions were amplified from RNA transcripts. TCR CDR3 underwent first-round RT-PCR with the HTBI primer set. TCRdb ran MiXCR on the multiplex PCR reads and lists one entry per CDR3 protein. The sample carries hundreds of thousands of distinct CDR3 sequences, 30% to 40% recorded once. This sequence was found in a woman aged 40 to 49 with Graves' hyperthyroidism. What was sequenced was blood.

This CDR3 reads CSARGEQGALEAQYF. CDR3 nucleotide sequence: TGCAGTGCTAGAGGCGAGCAGGGGGCTTTGGAGGCCCAGTACTTC. The J gene is TRBJ2-5, the V gene TRBV20-1; 8 positions match TRBD1. The V gene end was trimmed by 1 base and the J gene end by 9 bases; junction bases not matched to a gene: 13. The CDR3 has 15 residues. CDR1 is DFQATT, CDR2 SNEGSKA, per germline (reference sequence).